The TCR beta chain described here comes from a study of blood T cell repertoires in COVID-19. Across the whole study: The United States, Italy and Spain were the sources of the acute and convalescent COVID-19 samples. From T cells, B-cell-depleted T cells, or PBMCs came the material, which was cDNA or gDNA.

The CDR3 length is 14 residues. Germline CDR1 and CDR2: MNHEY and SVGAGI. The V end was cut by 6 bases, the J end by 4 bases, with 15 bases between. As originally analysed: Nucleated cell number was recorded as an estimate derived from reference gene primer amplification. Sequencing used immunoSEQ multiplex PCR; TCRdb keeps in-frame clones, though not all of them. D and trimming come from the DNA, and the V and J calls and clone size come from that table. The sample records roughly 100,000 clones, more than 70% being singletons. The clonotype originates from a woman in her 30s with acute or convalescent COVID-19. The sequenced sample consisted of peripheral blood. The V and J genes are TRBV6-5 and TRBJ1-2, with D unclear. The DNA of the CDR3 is TGTGCCAGCAGGGCGGAGGCCATGTCCTATGGCTACACCTTC. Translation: CASRAEAMSYGYTF.